The rows below give T cell receptor beta chains drawn from one sample of a study of siplizumab effects on memory and regulatory T cells. Sequencing used immunoSEQ multiplex PCR; TCRdb keeps in-frame clones, though not all of them. This sample yields 95,000 to 130,000 clones, of which 94% are seen a single time; roughly 1.7% belongs to the top ten. Sample: non-Treg CD4+ T cells sorted from blood. The receptors come from a human donor in good health. Each CDR3 is given with its conserved first and last residue. The order of the fields is V gene, D gene, clone size, J gene, CDR3 protein, CDR3 DNA. The D gene is left open where the match is weak. Expanded clones get a size class; other rows say once, few or many, or leave the size out.

v_gene: TRBV27; d_gene: TRBD1; abundance: -; j_gene: TRBJ1-1; CDR3aa: CASSTPGTGGPGEAFF; CDR3nt: TGTGCCAGCAGTACTCCCGGGACAGGGGGCCCCGGTGAAGCTTTCTTT
v_gene: TRBV10-3; d_gene: TRBD1; abundance: -; j_gene: TRBJ2-5; CDR3aa: CAIRQGQDLGETQYF; CDR3nt: TGTGCCATCAGACAAGGACAGGACCTAGGGGAGACCCAGTACTTC
v_gene: TRBV2; d_gene: -; abundance: -; j_gene: TRBJ1-3; CDR3aa: CAGQTGRAPGNTIYF; CDR3nt: TGTGCCGGACAGACGGGAAGAGCACCTGGAAACACCATATATTTT
v_gene: TRBV6-1; d_gene: -; abundance: once; j_gene: TRBJ1-5; CDR3aa: CASSVGPTNQPQHF; CDR3nt: TGTGCCAGCAGTGTGGGGCCTACAAATCAGCCCCAGCATTTT
v_gene: TRBV7-6; d_gene: -; abundance: -; j_gene: TRBJ1-1; CDR3aa: CATERGTLMNTEAFF; CDR3nt: TGTGCCACCGAGCGGGGGACCCTCATGAACACTGAAGCTTTCTTT
v_gene: TRBV5-4; d_gene: -; abundance: -; j_gene: TRBJ1-5; CDR3aa: CASSREGNQPQHF; CDR3nt: TGTGCCAGCAGCCGGGAGGGCAATCAGCCCCAGCATTTT
v_gene: TRBV7-9; d_gene: -; abundance: -; j_gene: TRBJ2-5; CDR3aa: CASSPPTSQETQYF; CDR3nt: TGTGCCAGCAGCCCCCCGACAAGCCAAGAGACCCAGTACTTC
v_gene: TRBV18; d_gene: TRBD2; abundance: -; j_gene: TRBJ2-7; CDR3aa: CASSRPGTSGKGWYEQYF; CDR3nt: TGTGCCAGCTCCCGTCCCGGGACTAGCGGGAAAGGGTGGTACGAGCAGTACTTC
v_gene: TRBV11-3; d_gene: -; abundance: -; j_gene: TRBJ1-1; CDR3aa: CASSPNGDGEAFF; CDR3nt: TGTGCCAGCAGCCCGAACGGGGACGGTGAAGCTTTCTTT
v_gene: TRBV6-1; d_gene: -; abundance: -; j_gene: TRBJ1-2; CDR3aa: CATRSNYGYTF; CDR3nt: TGTGCCACCCGATCTAACTATGGCTACACCTTC
v_gene: TRBV25-1; d_gene: TRBD2; abundance: -; j_gene: TRBJ2-5; CDR3aa: CASSNSGAQETQYF; CDR3nt: TGTGCCAGCAGTAATAGCGGGGCCCAAGAGACCCAGTACTTC
v_gene: TRBV19; d_gene: -; abundance: -; j_gene: TRBJ1-2; CDR3aa: CASSDHVGYGYTF; CDR3nt: TGTGCCAGTAGTGACCACGTGGGGTATGGCTACACCTTC
v_gene: TRBV12-5; d_gene: TRBD2; abundance: -; j_gene: TRBJ2-1; CDR3aa: CASGLVSSGSYNEQFF; CDR3nt: TGTGCTAGTGGTTTGGTATCTAGCGGGAGCTACAATGAGCAGTTCTTC
v_gene: TRBV7-2; d_gene: TRBD1; abundance: -; j_gene: TRBJ1-1; CDR3aa: CASSGGGRAEAFF; CDR3nt: TGTGCCAGCAGCGGAGGGGGCAGAGCTGAAGCTTTCTTT
v_gene: TRBV6-5; d_gene: -; abundance: -; j_gene: TRBJ1-2; CDR3aa: CASSYTVGPKKGYTF; CDR3nt: TGTGCCAGCAGTTACACCGTGGGACCCAAGAAGGGCTACACCTTC
v_gene: TRBV7-6; d_gene: -; abundance: -; j_gene: TRBJ1-4; CDR3aa: CASSLVAWGKLFF; CDR3nt: TGTGCCAGCAGCTTAGTGGCATGGGGAAAACTGTTTTTT
v_gene: TRBV30; d_gene: -; abundance: once; j_gene: TRBJ1-2; CDR3aa: CAWSVYYGYTF; CDR3nt: TGTGCCTGGAGTGTATACTATGGCTACACCTTC
v_gene: TRBV7-6; d_gene: -; abundance: -; j_gene: TRBJ1-6; CDR3aa: CASSLDYNSPLHF; CDR3nt: TGTGCCAGCAGCTTGGATTATAATTCACCCCTCCACTTT
v_gene: TRBV5-1; d_gene: -; abundance: -; j_gene: TRBJ1-6; CDR3aa: CASSSGQSNSPLHF; CDR3nt: TGCGCCAGCAGCTCTGGACAGAGTAATTCACCCCTCCACTTT
v_gene: TRBV18; d_gene: -; abundance: -; j_gene: TRBJ1-2; CDR3aa: CASSPTAEANYGYTF; CDR3nt: TGTGCCAGCTCACCAACGGCAGAGGCTAACTATGGCTACACCTTC
v_gene: TRBV6-5; d_gene: -; abundance: -; j_gene: TRBJ2-3; CDR3aa: CASSRRLDTQYF; CDR3nt: TGTGCCAGCAGTAGGAGGCTAGATACGCAGTATTTT
v_gene: TRBV19; d_gene: TRBD2; abundance: once; j_gene: TRBJ2-7; CDR3aa: CATSLAGPYEQYF; CDR3nt: TGTGCCACCTCACTAGCGGGACCCTACGAGCAGTACTTC
v_gene: TRBV4-2; d_gene: TRBD2; abundance: -; j_gene: TRBJ2-1; CDR3aa: CASSQGTSGSIWNEQFF; CDR3nt: TGTGCCAGCAGCCAGGGGACTAGCGGGAGCATTTGGAATGAGCAGTTCTTC
v_gene: TRBV14; d_gene: TRBD2; abundance: -; j_gene: TRBJ2-1; CDR3aa: CASSYSGTRKDYNEQFF; CDR3nt: TGTGCCAGCAGTTACTCCGGGACTAGAAAGGACTACAATGAGCAGTTCTTC
v_gene: TRBV30; d_gene: TRBD1; abundance: -; j_gene: TRBJ1-5; CDR3aa: CAWAMGQNQPQHF; CDR3nt: TGTGCCTGGGCAATGGGACAGAATCAGCCCCAGCATTTT
v_gene: TRBV4-2; d_gene: TRBD1; abundance: -; j_gene: TRBJ1-6; CDR3aa: CASSHADRDYNSPLHF; CDR3nt: TGTGCCAGCAGCCATGCCGACAGGGACTATAATTCACCCCTCCACTTT
v_gene: TRBV7-9; d_gene: TRBD2; abundance: once; j_gene: TRBJ2-3; CDR3aa: CASSPWTSGRQDTQYF; CDR3nt: TGTGCCAGCAGTCCTTGGACTAGCGGGAGACAAGATACGCAGTATTTT
v_gene: TRBV11-3; d_gene: -; abundance: -; j_gene: TRBJ2-4; CDR3aa: CASSLEPGSNIQYF; CDR3nt: TGTGCCAGCAGCTTAGAACCAGGATCGAACATTCAGTACTTC
v_gene: TRBV12-5; d_gene: TRBD1; abundance: -; j_gene: TRBJ1-1; CDR3aa: CASAPPGQGYTEAFF; CDR3nt: TGTGCTAGTGCCCCGCCGGGACAGGGGTACACTGAAGCTTTCTTT
v_gene: TRBV20-1; d_gene: -; abundance: -; j_gene: TRBJ2-7; CDR3aa: CSALQGYEQYF; CDR3nt: TGCAGTGCCTTACAGGGATACGAGCAGTACTTC
v_gene: TRBV6-5; d_gene: -; abundance: -; j_gene: TRBJ1-2; CDR3aa: CASSYLPLTAYYGYTF; CDR3nt: TGTGCCAGCAGCTACTTACCCCTGACAGCTTACTATGGCTACACCTTC
v_gene: TRBV7-6; d_gene: -; abundance: -; j_gene: TRBJ2-3; CDR3aa: CASTFSGARGPDTQYF; CDR3nt: TGTGCCAGCACCTTCTCCGGGGCCAGAGGCCCAGATACGCAGTATTTT
v_gene: TRBV7-2; d_gene: -; abundance: -; j_gene: TRBJ2-7; CDR3aa: CASRTGINSYEQYF; CDR3nt: TGTGCCAGCAGAACAGGGATAAACTCCTACGAGCAGTACTTC
v_gene: TRBV19; d_gene: -; abundance: -; j_gene: TRBJ2-2; CDR3aa: CASKLGTGELFF; CDR3nt: TGTGCCAGTAAGTTAGGCACCGGGGAGCTGTTTTTT
v_gene: TRBV12-5; d_gene: -; abundance: -; j_gene: TRBJ1-1; CDR3aa: CASGSGKNTEAFF; CDR3nt: TGTGCTAGTGGTTCAGGAAAGAACACTGAAGCTTTCTTT
v_gene: TRBV7-9; d_gene: TRBD2; abundance: -; j_gene: TRBJ2-7; CDR3aa: CASSSGATSGSFYEQYF; CDR3nt: TGTGCCAGCAGCTCTGGGGCAACTAGCGGGAGCTTCTACGAGCAGTACTTC
v_gene: TRBV19; d_gene: TRBD2; abundance: -; j_gene: TRBJ2-3; CDR3aa: CASSPLPSSGRADTQYF; CDR3nt: TGTGCCAGTAGTCCCCTGCCCTCTAGCGGGAGGGCGGATACGCAGTATTTT
v_gene: TRBV6-5; d_gene: -; abundance: -; j_gene: TRBJ2-1; CDR3aa: CASSRTRGNEQFF; CDR3nt: TGTGCCAGCAGTCGCACCAGGGGTAATGAGCAGTTCTTC
v_gene: TRBV13; d_gene: -; abundance: -; j_gene: TRBJ2-3; CDR3aa: CASSFVGGGTDTQYF; CDR3nt: TGTGCCAGCAGCTTTGTAGGGGGAGGCACAGATACGCAGTATTTT
v_gene: TRBV4-2; d_gene: -; abundance: -; j_gene: TRBJ2-6; CDR3aa: CASSRYPSPGPKSSGANVLTF; CDR3nt: TGTGCCAGCAGCCGATACCCAAGCCCGGGGCCGAAGAGCTCTGGGGCCAACGTCCTGACTTTC
v_gene: TRBV7-9; d_gene: -; abundance: -; j_gene: TRBJ2-4; CDR3aa: CASTMGARTSIQYF; CDR3nt: TGTGCCAGTACGATGGGGGCCAGGACCTCCATTCAGTACTTC